The 26 T cell receptor beta chains given below trace back to one sample, sequenced in a study of a mutant IDH1 vaccine in newly diagnosed glioma. No cognate antigen is known for these TCRs. As for time point: week 35, safety follow-up. Doses of 300 ug of mutant IDH1 20-mer peptide were given with topical imiquimod. Profiled with immunoSEQ multiplex PCR; TCRdb holds only in-frame clones, not every one. Among over 35,000 clones listed, approximately 83% were seen once. The sequencing here drew on PBMCs, taken from a glioma patient whose treatment included an IDH1 peptide vaccine. Receptors were obtained from a woman aged 50 to 65 with glioma.

CDR3 region: CSGQNTEAFF. In DNA form, the CDR3 reads TGCAGTGGACAGAACACTGAAGCTTTCTTT. This rearrangement joins TRBV29-1 to TRBJ1-1, with TRBD1 as a possible D gene (5 bases). The CDR3 consists of 10 residues. CDR1 and CDR2 from the germline V gene are SQVTM and ANQGSEA. Looking up the rest from reference TRBV29-1 and TRBJ1-1 gives the full variable domain: SAVISQKPSRDICQRGTSLTIQCQVDSQVTMMFWYRQQPGQSLTLIATANQGSEATYESGFVIDKFPISRPNLTFSTLTVSNMSPEDSSIYLCSGQNTEAFFGQGTRLTVV.

In its sample, this clone was seen once. The chain joins TRBV4-3 to TRBJ1-2, with unresolved D. Trimming took off 0 bases at V and 3 bases at J, with 11 bases between the two ends. CDR3 length: 15 amino acids. CDR1 LGHNA and CDR2 YSLEER come from the germline V gene. CDR3 sequence reads: CASSQDLGTHYGYTF. CDR3 bases: TGCGCCAGCAGCCAAGATCTCGGCACTCACTATGGCTACACCTTC.

Note on this clone: Mismatch with germline at one junction end may stem from a read error. The J gene is TRBJ2-5, the V gene TRBV5-6, with TRBD2 matching 8 bases. Germline V gene lookup returns CDR1 SGHDT and CDR2 YYEEEE. The CDR3 contains 15 residues. The CDR3, as DNA: TGTGCCAGCAGTTTGGCACGGGGGGGCCAAGAGACCCAGTACTTC. Translated: CASSLARGGQETQYF.

The gene calls are TRBV29-1 and TRBJ1-1; TRBD1 aligns across 8 bases. The germline V gene has CDR1 SQVTM and CDR2 ANQGSEA. Germline trimming cut 7 bases from V and 0 bases from J; bases unmatched to any gene: 10. There are 15 residues in the CDR3. CDR3 protein: CSGSRGLTMNTEAFF. The CDR3 nucleotides are TGCAGCGGTTCCAGGGGGCTCACGATGAACACTGAAGCTTTCTTT.

The rearrangement joins TRBV4-2 to TRBJ1-4, with D perhaps TRBD1 (5 bases). The germline CDR1 and CDR2 sequences are LGHNA and YNFKEQ. This CDR3 has 15 residues. Trimming stripped 3 bases from V and 2 bases from J, with 10 bases between. The CDR3 DNA reads as TGTGCCAGCAGCCATCTAGGGGAGACTAATGAAAAACTGTTTTTT. It encodes CASSHLGETNEKLFF.

To note about this clone: A junction end diverges from the germline sequence, so it may reflect a read error. The chain combines TRBV30 with TRBJ2-7, with D possibly being TRBD1 (5 bases). This CDR3 contains 12 residues. Germline V CDR1 and CDR2: GTSNPN, SVGIG (reference sequence). As DNA, the CDR3 is TGTGCCTGGAGTGCAGGGCCCCTACGTTGGGACTTC. Its protein is CAWSAGPLRWDF.

CDR3 amino acids: CATRVGGYNSPLHF. The CDR3 DNA follows: TGTGCCACCAGGGTGGGTGGGTATAATTCACCCCTCCACTTT. This chain uses TRBV15 with TRBJ1-6; D is undetermined. CDR3 length equals 14 residues. Trimming left V 6 bases short and J 4 bases short, with 10 bases between. Germline V gene sequence: CDR1 LNHNV, CDR2 YYDKDF (reference sequence).

This rearrangement joins TRBV6-1 to TRBJ2-2; no firm D call. In germline, CDR1 is MNHNS, CDR2 SASEGT. The CDR3 contains 14 residues. Trimming cost V 5 bases and J 5 bases, with 12 bases left between them. CDR3 protein: CASSSWGGTGELFF. CDR3 nucleotides: TGTGCCAGCAGTTCGTGGGGTGGGACCGGGGAGCTGTTTTTT.

The rearrangement uses TRBV27 and TRBJ2-7; the match to TRBD1 covers 7 bases. The CDR3 covers 15 residues. With 6 bases clipped from V and 4 bases from J, the junction kept 12 bases outside the gene matches. Germline V lookup: CDR1 MNHEY, CDR2 SMNVEV (reference sequence). The CDR3 loop reads CASRPRQGGMYEQYF. The CDR3 coding sequence is TGTGCCAGCAGACCCAGACAGGGTGGAATGTACGAGCAGTACTTC.

The chain employs TRBV6-1 and TRBJ2-7; possible D gene TRBD2, 5 bases. Germline values: CDR1 MNHNS, CDR2 SASEGT. Trimming shortened V by 7 bases and J by 2 bases, and 15 bases separated the two germline ends. The CDR3 runs to 14 residues. The CDR3 DNA is TGTGCCAGCAAGGCTGGCGGAGGACCCTACGAGCAGTACTTC. This codes for CASKAGGGPYEQYF.

The V gene is TRBV9, the J gene TRBJ2-7; no definite D call. The germline V and J ends were trimmed by 0 bases and 6 bases, with 13 bases remaining between them. The CDR3 consists of 14 residues. CDR1 and CDR2 from the germline V gene are SGDLS and YYNGEE. The CDR3, as DNA: TGTGCCAGCAGCGTAGAAAGTGCCCCGGGCGAGCAGTACTTC. It translates to CASSVESAPGEQYF.

This clone has a single count. The V call is TRBV14, the J call TRBJ1-2; D remains ambiguous. CDR1 SGHDN and CDR2 FVKESK come from the germline V gene. This CDR3 is built from 12 residues. V was clipped by 5 bases and J by 7 bases, with 11 bases between them. The CDR3 is CASSKGRVGYTF. CDR3 DNA sequence: TGTGCCAGCAGCAAAGGGCGGGTTGGCTACACCTTC.

The rearrangement links TRBV9 to TRBJ2-3; TRBD2 agrees at 8 bases. The CDR3 spans 18 residues. From germline, CDR1 is SGDLS and CDR2 YYNGEE. The V segment lost 3 bases and the J segment 0 bases; nucleotides outside the gene matches: 12. CDR3 protein: CASSGSPKRGFSTDTQYF. The CDR3 DNA follows: TGTGCCAGCAGCGGCTCCCCCAAGCGGGGGTTTAGCACAGATACGCAGTATTTT.

The CDR3 DNA reads as TGTGCCAGCAGTCCGTCAGGGCCCCTAGGCTATGGCTACACCTTC. Amino acids: CASSPSGPLGYGYTF. This sequence joins TRBV27 and TRBJ1-2; D might be TRBD1 (5 bases). This CDR3 comprises 15 residues. V was shortened by 5 bases and J by 4 bases, with 17 bases between the two germline ends. The germline V gene has CDR1 MNHEY and CDR2 SMNVEV (reference sequence).

This chain uses TRBV19 with TRBJ1-1, with a tentative D call TRBD1 (6 bases). This CDR3 spans 17 amino acids. Trimming removed 0 bases from V and 1 base from J, with 15 bases in between. Germline CDR1 LNHDA, CDR2 SQIVND (reference sequence). This chain's CDR3 is CASSIDPTGAWNTEAFF. CDR3 DNA sequence: TGTGCCAGTAGTATAGATCCTACGGGGGCTTGGAACACTGAAGCTTTCTTT.

V gene TRBV29-1 combines with J gene TRBJ1-5; D possibly corresponds to TRBD1 (5 bases). V lost 8 bases and J lost 4, with 15 bases in between. The germline CDR1 and CDR2 sequences are SQVTM and ANQGSEA. The CDR3 sequence is 13 residues long. The CDR3 DNA follows: TGCAGCCATGGGGACGGAATTAATCAGCCCCAGCATTTT. This encodes CSHGDGINQPQHF. The whole variable domain, filled in from reference TRBV29-1 and TRBJ1-5, reads SAVISQKPSRDICQRGTSLTIQCQVDSQVTMMFWYRQQPGQSLTLIATANQGSEATYESGFVIDKFPISRPNLTFSTLTVSNMSPEDSSIYLCSHGDGINQPQHFGDGTRLSIL.

This chain uses TRBV4-2 with TRBJ2-7; the match to TRBD1 covers 8 bases. Germline V CDR1 and CDR2: LGHNA, YNFKEQ. V shed 1 base, J shed 7 bases, and the junction held 3 bases outside the gene matches. This CDR3 has 13 amino acids. In DNA, the CDR3 is TGTGCCAGCAGCCAAGGGGACAGGACGGAGCAGTACTTC. It yields the protein CASSQGDRTEQYF.

This rearrangement joins TRBV9 to TRBJ2-3, with D possibly matching TRBD1 (6 bases). This CDR3 spans 12 amino acids. V was cut by 7 bases and J by 3 bases, with 9 bases left in between. CDR1 is SGDLS, CDR2 YYNGEE, per germline. CDR3 sequence (DNA): TGTGCCAGCGCCAGGGGAACAGATACGCAGTATTTT. Its translation is CASARGTDTQYF.

The V gene is TRBV9, the J gene TRBJ2-5; maybe TRBD1 (6 bases). The CDR3 totals 16 residues. The V gene lost 3 bases and the J gene lost 0 bases, with 15 bases spanning the gap. Germline V gene lookup returns CDR1 SGDLS and CDR2 YYNGEE. The CDR3 DNA reads TGTGCCAGCAGCGAGGGGGTCCTTCAGTACCAAGAGACCCAGTACTTC. Its translation is CASSEGVLQYQETQYF. Filled out from reference TRBV9 and TRBJ2-5, the complete variable domain reads DSGVTQTPKHLITATGQRVTLRCSPRSGDLSVYWYQQSLDQGLQFLIQYYNGEERAKGNILERFSAQQFPDLHSELNLSSLELGDSALYFCASSEGVLQYQETQYFGPGTRLLVL.

This chain links TRBV29-1 with TRBJ2-7; 11 bases agree with TRBD1. Per the germline V gene, CDR1 is SQVTM and CDR2 is ANQGSEA. The CDR3 is 14 residues long. Germline trimming cut 7 bases from V and 2 bases from J; bases unmatched to any gene: 7. The CDR3 is CSANGQGAAYEQYF. The CDR3 DNA follows: TGCAGCGCCAACGGACAGGGGGCCGCCTACGAGCAGTACTTC.

DNA of the CDR3: TGTGCCAGCAGTGGAGGTGTGGCAGGGGACCGAATAAGCAATCAGCCCCAGCATTTT. Translation gives CASSGGVAGDRISNQPQHF. The chain recombines TRBV6-1 with TRBJ1-5, with D possibly TRBD1 on 6 matching bases. Trimming shortened V by 4 bases and J by 1 base, and 23 bases separated the two germline ends. The CDR3 loop spans 19 amino acids. CDR1 MNHNS and CDR2 SASEGT come from the germline V gene.

This chain joins TRBV5-1 and TRBJ1-6; 11 nucleotides match TRBD1. Per the germline V gene, CDR1 is SGHRS and CDR2 is YFSETQ. The V segment lost 4 bases and the J segment 8 bases; nucleotides outside the gene matches: 8. This CDR3 comprises 16 residues. This CDR3 is CASSPGTGGGHSPLHF. Written as DNA, the CDR3 is TGCGCCAGCAGCCCCGGGACAGGGGGTGGTCATTCACCCCTCCACTTT.

The rearrangement joins TRBV6-6 to TRBJ2-5; a weak D match, TRBD2 (5 bases). The CDR3 contains 12 residues. V lost 7 bases and J 7 bases, leaving 13 bases between the germline ends. Germline loops: CDR1 MNHNY, CDR2 SVGAGI (reference sequence). The CDR3 protein is CASMKDGGTQYF. The CDR3, as DNA: TGTGCCAGCATGAAAGACGGAGGGACCCAGTACTTC.

This clone occurred once. The J gene is TRBJ1-1, the V gene TRBV6-5, with TRBD1 matching over 8 bases. The CDR3 runs 15 residues. The V gene's germline CDR1 is MNHEY and CDR2 SVGAGI. The V gene end was trimmed by 6 bases and the J gene end by 0 bases; junction bases not matched to a gene: 6. The CDR3 DNA follows: TGTGCCAGCAGGTCCCAGGACAGGGTGAACACTGAAGCTTTCTTT. This encodes CASRSQDRVNTEAFF.

This chain uses TRBV9 with TRBJ2-4; D is uncertain. CDR1 and CDR2 from the germline V gene are SGDLS and YYNGEE. This CDR3 has 13 residues. Trimming took off 3 bases at V and 3 bases at J, with 7 bases between the two ends. This chain's CDR3 is CASSGGVKNIQYF. The CDR3 nucleotides read TGTGCCAGCAGCGGAGGAGTCAAAAACATTCAGTACTTC.

The rearrangement links TRBV5-6 to TRBJ1-1; D might be TRBD1 (6 bases). CDR3 length: 13 residues. Germline V gene data show CDR1 as SGHDT and CDR2 as YYEEEE. V shed 1 base and J shed 12 bases, with 16 bases lying between them. The CDR3 reads CASSLLGGLKSFF. CDR3 in DNA: TGTGCCAGCAGCTTGTTGGGGGGCCTTAAATCTTTCTTT.